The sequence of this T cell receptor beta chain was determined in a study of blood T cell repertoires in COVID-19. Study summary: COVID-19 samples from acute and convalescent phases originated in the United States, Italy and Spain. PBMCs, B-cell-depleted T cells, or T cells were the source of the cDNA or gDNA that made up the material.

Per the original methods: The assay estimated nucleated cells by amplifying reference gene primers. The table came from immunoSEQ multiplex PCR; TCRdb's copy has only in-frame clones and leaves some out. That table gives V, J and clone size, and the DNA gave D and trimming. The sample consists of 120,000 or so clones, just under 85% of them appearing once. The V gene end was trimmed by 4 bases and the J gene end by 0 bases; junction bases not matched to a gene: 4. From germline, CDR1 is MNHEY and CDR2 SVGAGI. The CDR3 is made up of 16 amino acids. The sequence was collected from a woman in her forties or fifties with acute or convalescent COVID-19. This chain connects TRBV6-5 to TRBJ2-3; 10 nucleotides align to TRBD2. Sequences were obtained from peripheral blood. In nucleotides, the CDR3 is TGTGCCAGCAGTTCCCAACTAGCGGGGAGCACAGATACGCAGTATTTT. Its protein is CASSSQLAGSTDTQYF.